These 3 T cell receptor beta chains came from one sample sequenced in a study of identical twins. TCRdb fed the 5' RACE reads into MiXCR, producing one record per CDR3 protein. The sample yields under 300,000 distinct CDR3 sequences, roughly 13% seen once. The same sample was also studied in work on yellow fever vaccine responses in identical twins.

Sequencing was done on a sample of memory (CD45RO+) T cells sorted from blood. The receptors derive from a woman in her late teens or twenties in good health.

Note on this clonotype: One end of the junction does not line up with germline, which may come from a read error. The chain joins TRBV6-5 to TRBJ1-1; D is unresolved. The CDR3 has 12 amino acids. Per germline, CDR1 MNHEY and CDR2 SVGAGI. As DNA, the CDR3 is TGTACCAGCAGCCCGGGGAACACTGAAGCTTTCTTT. Its translation is CTSSPGNTEAFF.

This clonotype turned up a few times. This chain links TRBV27 with TRBJ2-7, with D perhaps TRBD2 (5 bases). Germline assignment: CDR1 MNHEY and CDR2 SMNVEV (reference sequence). Trimming left V 5 bases short and J 4 bases short, with 15 bases between. The CDR3 has 14 amino acids. CDR3 in DNA: TGTGCCAGCAGTACAGCCACCAGGACTTACGAGCAGTACTTC. Protein sequence: CASSTATRTYEQYF.

The chain combines TRBV7-6 with TRBJ2-7, with D unclear. V lost 1 base to trimming and J lost 3 bases, with 7 bases between them. This CDR3 is built from 13 residues. Germline loops: CDR1 SGHVS, CDR2 FNYEAQ. The CDR3 coding sequence is TGTGCCAGCAGCTTAGACGTAGACTACGAGCAGTACTTC. Residues: CASSLDVDYEQYF.